This T cell receptor (beta chain) was identified during a study of blood T cell repertoires in COVID-19. About the study: COVID-19 samples from acute and convalescent phases originated in the United States, Italy and Spain. In each case, the material was cDNA or gDNA derived from T cells, B-cell-depleted T cells, or PBMCs.

Source study methods: Amplified reference gene primers provided the basis for estimating nucleated cell counts. Data came from immunoSEQ multiplex PCR; TCRdb stores just in-frame clones and leaves some out. The DNA gave D and trimming, while V, J and clone size come from that table. The sample consists of about 250,000 clones, 85% of them appearing once. CDR3 size: 16 residues. Germline lookup yields CDR1 SGDLS and CDR2 YYNGEE. V gave up 0 bases and J gave up 4 bases; unmatched junction bases: 6. The receptor was isolated from an older woman with active or convalescent COVID-19. Sequenced material: peripheral blood. The chain links TRBV9 to TRBJ2-2, with TRBD1 identical over 7 bases. Written as DNA, the CDR3 is TGTGCCAGCAGCGTAGGGGACAGAATGTTCACCGGGGAGCTGTTTTTT. This encodes CASSVGDRMFTGELFF. Full variable domain (remainder filled in from reference TRBV9 and TRBJ2-2): DSGVTQTPKHLITATGQRVTLRCSPRSGDLSVYWYQQSLDQGLQFLIQYYNGEERAKGNILERFSAQQFPDLHSELNLSSLELGDSALYFCASSVGDRMFTGELFFGEGSRLTVL.